Listed below are T cell receptor beta chains from one sample, sequenced in a study. TCRdb re-analysed the RT-PCR reads in MiXCR, keeping a single row per CDR3 protein. The repertoire holds 650,000 to 800,000 distinct CDR3 sequences, with 14% as singletons. Material: memory CD4+ T cells from blood. Receptor source: a female donor in good health, serving as a healthy control. CDR3s leave out the opening cysteine and the closing phenylalanine or tryptophan. Fields, in order: V gene, CDR3 length, J gene, CDR3 protein.

V gene: TRBV20-1
CDR3 length: 9
J gene: TRBJ2-5
CDR3 protein: SAGYGETQY

V gene: TRBV20-1
CDR3 length: 11
J gene: TRBJ2-7
CDR3 protein: SARTSGRYEQY

V gene: TRBV7-9
CDR3 length: 11
J gene: TRBJ2-2
CDR3 protein: ARQAENTGELF

V gene: TRBV11-2
CDR3 length: 12
J gene: TRBJ1-3
CDR3 protein: ASSNRDRGNTIY

V gene: TRBV20-1
CDR3 length: 12
J gene: TRBJ2-1
CDR3 protein: SASSGGEGNEQF

V gene: TRBV10-3
CDR3 length: 11
J gene: TRBJ1-1
CDR3 protein: AITGIMNTEAF

V gene: TRBV7-8
CDR3 length: 13
J gene: TRBJ2-2
CDR3 protein: ASSLVDLNTGELF

V gene: TRBV28
CDR3 length: 13
J gene: TRBJ2-4
CDR3 protein: ASGEHRGGKNIQY

V gene: TRBV5-1
CDR3 length: 16
J gene: TRBJ2-7
CDR3 protein: ASSPGTSGRAKSYEQY

V gene: TRBV20-1
CDR3 length: 12
J gene: TRBJ2-7
CDR3 protein: SARDPRYFYEQY

V gene: TRBV12-3/TRBV12-4
CDR3 length: 11
J gene: TRBJ1-4
CDR3 protein: ASSPRNGEKLF

V gene: TRBV3-1
CDR3 length: 12
J gene: TRBJ2-1
CDR3 protein: ASSTPKEPGQQF

V gene: TRBV20-1
CDR3 length: 7
J gene: TRBJ2-7
CDR3 protein: SVGHEQY

V gene: TRBV29-1
CDR3 length: 9
J gene: TRBJ1-2
CDR3 protein: SVRGAYGYT

V gene: TRBV5-1
CDR3 length: 14
J gene: TRBJ1-6
CDR3 protein: ASSLGGTSYNSPLH

V gene: TRBV12-3/TRBV12-4
CDR3 length: 10
J gene: TRBJ2-1
CDR3 protein: ASRAGDNEQF

V gene: TRBV5-4
CDR3 length: 13
J gene: TRBJ2-1
CDR3 protein: ASSFSGGPNNEQF

V gene: TRBV5-1
CDR3 length: 12
J gene: TRBJ2-7
CDR3 protein: ASSFRTGNDEQY

V gene: TRBV6-1
CDR3 length: 12
J gene: TRBJ2-7
CDR3 protein: ASSGTSPSYEQY

V gene: TRBV20-1
CDR3 length: 11
J gene: TRBJ1-5
CDR3 protein: SAIARGNQPQH

V gene: TRBV15
CDR3 length: 15
J gene: TRBJ1-5
CDR3 protein: ATSRDIDRVRNQPQH

V gene: TRBV5-1
CDR3 length: 14
J gene: TRBJ1-6
CDR3 protein: ASSLAPGMDNSPLH

V gene: TRBV4-2
CDR3 length: 13
J gene: TRBJ2-7
CDR3 protein: ASSQGGREIYEQY

V gene: TRBV20-1
CDR3 length: 14
J gene: TRBJ1-2
CDR3 protein: SPDRDRASEGYGYT